This T cell receptor (beta chain) came from a study of technical replicates of blood from a handful of donors (dated by TCRdb to between 2016 and 2019). As for this clone: The antigen it binds to is not known. Within one base of it there is no much larger clone, and no base qualities were kept.

Reading from cysteine to phenylalanine, the CDR3 counts 19 amino acids. Only CDR3 DNA remains: 57 bases, in frame from the first base. Via the germline V gene, CDR1 is KGHSH and CDR2 LQKENI. V and J lose 4 bases and 7 bases, and a span of 32 bases separates them. Preparation of the library involved the immunoSEQ multiplex PCR assay. Here the immuneACCESS table is served through TCRdb, limited to in-frame sequences with V and J called. Missing clones are a known gap in these copies; in checked studies unresolved V genes cover under half, and the rest lacks a known reason. This sample has tens of thousands of clones in its table, and 98% of those were observed once. The ten top clones hold 0.15% of the sample.

The chain is made from TRBV18 and TRBJ2-7; TRBD2 is perhaps the D gene, given 8 matching bases. This TCR derives from a human donor in good health. Material for sequencing was T cells isolated from PBMCs. The bases are TGTGCCAGCTCACTTTCCGACAGGGTACTAGCGGAGACTTCTTATGAGCAGTACTTC. The encoded protein is CASSLSDRVLAETSYEQYF.